These 31 T cell receptor beta chains were sequenced from one sample in a study of T cells after yellow fever vaccination. TCRdb analysed the 5' RACE reads with MiXCR anew, one entry per CDR3 protein. Among roughly 140,000 distinct CDR3 sequences, 6.5% to 8.5% were seen once, and the ten largest hold about 0.73%. The starting material was CD4+ T cells sorted from PBMCs, obtained 5 days after the yellow fever booster vaccination. The receptors come from a man between 25 and 39 years old who received the YFV17D yellow fever vaccine.

This clonotype was recorded at least ten times. The chain joins TRBV12-3 or TRBV12-4 to TRBJ2-6, with TRBD2 as a possible D gene (5 bases). The CDR3 is 14 residues long. Trimming pared 4 bases from V and 3 bases from J, leaving 7 bases between. The CDR3, as DNA: TGTGCCAGCAGTTCACGGGGTGGGGCCAACGTCCTGACTTTC. Amino acid sequence: CASSSRGGANVLTF.

This clonotype has a count of ten or more. The CDR3 loop is CASSRARTGGRGTQYF. CDR3 DNA: TGTGCCAGCAGCCGGGCCCGGACCGGGGGACGAGGTACGCAGTATTTT. The V call is TRBV11-2, the J call TRBJ2-3, with a weak D call TRBD2 (6 bases). Germline assignment: CDR1 SGHAT and CDR2 FQNNGV. The V end lost 5 bases, the J end lost 8 bases, and 23 bases lay between the germline ends. The CDR3 sequence is 16 residues long. Complete variable domain (other parts from reference TRBV11-2 and TRBJ2-3): EAGVAQSPRYKIIEKRQSVAFWCNPISGHATLYWYQQILGQGPKLLIQFQNNGVVDDSQLPKDRFSAERLKGVDSTLKIQPAKLEDSAVYLCASSRARTGGRGTQYFGPGTRLTVL.

This clonotype occurred many times. The chain employs TRBV27 and TRBJ2-2, with unresolved D. This CDR3 is 14 amino acids long. The ends were cut back, 0 bases at V and 0 bases at J, with 2 bases in the middle. Germline V gives CDR1 MNHEY, CDR2 SMNVEV (reference sequence). The CDR3 sequence: CASSLSANTGELFF. The CDR3 region has the DNA TGTGCCAGCAGTTTATCTGCGAACACCGGGGAGCTGTTTTTT.

This clonotype was recorded many times. For the CDR3, the DNA is TGCAGTGCTAGAGACCTCAGGAACGACAGGGGCGCCTACAATGAGCAGTTCTTC. Its protein product is CSARDLRNDRGAYNEQFF. The chain employs TRBV20-1 and TRBJ2-1; 8 bases line up with TRBD1. Per germline, CDR1 DFQATT and CDR2 SNEGSKA (reference sequence). V lost 0 bases, J lost 2 bases, and 12 bases stayed unmatched. CDR3 length: 18 amino acids.

In its sample, this clonotype was seen many times. The rearrangement joins TRBV10-3 to TRBJ2-6, with D possibly TRBD1 on 5 matching bases. Trimming took off 10 bases at V and 0 bases at J, with 13 bases between the two ends. This CDR3 is 15 amino acids long. Per germline, CDR1 ENHRY and CDR2 SYGVKD. CDR3 DNA sequence: TGTGCCACTAACCGACAGCGCTCTGGGGCCAACGTCCTGACTTTC. Translating gives CATNRQRSGANVLTF.

There are many counts of this clonotype. The chain joins TRBV15 to TRBJ2-6; tentatively, D is TRBD1 or TRBD2 (5 bases each). The CDR3 is made up of 16 amino acids. Trimming shortened V by 0 bases and J by 4 bases, and 10 bases separated the two germline ends. Germline V CDR1 and CDR2: LNHNV, YYDKDF (reference sequence). CDR3 sequence reads: CATSRDPGPGANVLTF. The DNA for the CDR3 is TGTGCCACCAGCAGAGATCCGGGGCCCGGGGCCAACGTCCTGACTTTC.

There are many counts of this clonotype. This sequence joins TRBV29-1 and TRBJ2-5, with D tentatively TRBD1 or TRBD2 (7 bases each). CDR3 length: 14 amino acids. Looked up from germline, CDR1 is SQVTM and CDR2 is ANQGSEA. V lost 6 bases and J 7 bases, leaving 21 bases between the germline ends. The DNA for the CDR3 is TGCAGCGTCAGATCAGGGGGGGCTCGTGTGACCCAGTACTTC. Residues: CSVRSGGARVTQYF.

There are many counts of this clonotype. V is TRBV20-1 and J is TRBJ2-1, with 7 positions matching TRBD1. Losses at the gene ends were 4 bases for V and 1 base for J; bases not matched to a gene: 4. CDR1 is DFQATT, CDR2 SNEGSKA, per germline (reference sequence). The CDR3 runs to 14 residues. In nucleotides, the CDR3 is TGCAGTGCTACGGGGACAGCATCCTACAATGAGCAGTTCTTC. This sequence encodes CSATGTASYNEQFF.

The sample holds a few counts of this clonotype. One end of the junction varies from germline; a read error may be responsible. This sequence joins TRBV20-1 and TRBJ2-7, with D tentatively TRBD2 (5 bases). The CDR3 sequence is 14 residues long. The germline V gene has CDR1 DFQATT and CDR2 SNEGSKA (reference sequence). The CDR3 DNA reads as TGCAGTGCTGGAGAGATAGGAGGTGGCTACGAGCAGTACTTC. It specifies CSAGEIGGGYEQYF.

This clonotype was counted ten times or more. This chain links TRBV7-2 with TRBJ2-3, with D unclear. Germline CDR1 and CDR2: SGHTA and FQGNSA. V lost 5 bases and J 8 bases, leaving 17 bases between the germline ends. The CDR3 has 14 amino acids. This chain's CDR3 is CASSKEQIVSTQYF. Here the CDR3 DNA reads TGTGCCAGCAGCAAAGAGCAAATTGTTTCTACGCAGTATTTT.

This clonotype appeared many times. V and J are TRBV7-6 and TRBJ1-1; D is perhaps TRBD1 (6 bases). The germline V and J ends were trimmed by 5 bases and 11 bases, with 18 bases remaining between them. CDR1 is SGHVS and CDR2 is FNYEAQ in the germline V gene. The CDR3 is 13 amino acids. The CDR3 DNA reads as TGTGCCAGCAGCCGTGAAGGGGGGGGCACCGCTTTCTTT. Protein sequence: CASSREGGGTAFF.

In this sample, this clonotype turned up many times. The V and J genes are TRBV10-3 and TRBJ2-2; unclear D gene. Germline CDR1 is ENHRY and CDR2 is SYGVKD. This CDR3 has 15 amino acids. V gave up 3 bases and J gave up 4 bases, with 12 bases separating them. For the CDR3, the DNA is TGTGCCATCAGTGATTCAATATCGGGCACCGGGGAGCTGTTTTTT. It translates to CAISDSISGTGELFF.

This clonotype appeared many times. The chain has TRBV20-1 and TRBJ1-5; 8 positions agree with TRBD1. The CDR3 is 13 residues long. The V gene end was trimmed by 5 bases and the J gene end by 6 bases; junction bases not matched to a gene: 6. Germline V lookup: CDR1 DFQATT, CDR2 SNEGSKA (reference sequence). In DNA form, the CDR3 reads TGCAGTGCTCGCCAGGGGGCGGTTCAGCCCCAGCATTTT. Its protein product is CSARQGAVQPQHF.

This clonotype was detected ten times or more. CDR3 bases: TGTGCCACCAGGGAGGGGGACGCGGGAGCGATAGATACGCAGTATTTT. It translates to CATREGDAGAIDTQYF. This chain links TRBV24-1 with TRBJ2-3, with D possibly being TRBD2 (7 bases). The CDR3 length is 16 residues. In germline, CDR1 is KGHDR, CDR2 SFDVKD. The V end was cut by 7 bases, the J end by 5 bases, with 21 bases between.

Points on this clonotype: The junction differs from germline at one of its ends, possibly a read error. The genes are TRBV27 and TRBJ2-2; possible D gene TRBD2, 6 bases. CDR3 length: 17 amino acids. CDR1 is MNHEY and CDR2 is SMNVEV in the germline V gene (reference sequence). This CDR3 reads CASCLSSLAFNTGELFF. CDR3 sequence (DNA): TGTGCCAGCTGTTTATCCAGCCTAGCGTTCAATACCGGGGAGCTGTTTTTT.

In this sample, this clonotype turned up once. Since a much larger clone is just one base distant, this may be a read error. This chain connects TRBV20-1 to TRBJ2-1; D not resolved. CDR1 and CDR2 (germline): DFQATT, SNEGSKA (reference sequence). V gave up 3 bases and J gave up 10 bases, with 10 bases separating them. The CDR3 runs 11 residues. The CDR3 loop is CSASISGEQFF. The CDR3 DNA follows: TGCAGTGCTAGTATTTCCGGCGAGCAGTTCTTC.

There are many counts of this clonotype. The gene calls are TRBV20-1 and TRBJ2-1; the D gene is possibly TRBD2 (6 bases). This CDR3 region has 13 residues. CDR1 is DFQATT, CDR2 SNEGSKA, per germline (reference sequence). V lost 2 bases, J lost 9 bases, and 14 bases lay in between. The CDR3 nucleotides read TGCAGTGCTAGACCTCAGACTAGAAGTGAGCAGTTCTTC. Amino acid sequence: CSARPQTRSEQFF.

This clonotype was observed many times. The chain is built from TRBV2 and TRBJ2-4; TRBD2 might be the D (6 bases). The CDR3 has 15 amino acids. With 6 bases removed from V and 0 bases from J, the gap between germline ends came to 12 bases. CDR1 is SNHLY, CDR2 FYNNEI, per germline. CDR3 in amino acids: CASRLEGVAKNIQYF. The CDR3 region has the DNA TGTGCCAGCAGGTTGGAGGGAGTAGCCAAAAACATTCAGTACTTC.

Many counts were recorded for this clonotype. The J gene is TRBJ2-1, the V gene TRBV5-1; D may be TRBD2 (5 bases). V was trimmed by 0 bases and J by 7 bases, leaving 11 bases between them. This CDR3 comprises 14 residues. The V gene's germline CDR1 is SGHRS and CDR2 YFSETQ. The CDR3 protein is CASSLDYRGNEQFF. Here the CDR3 DNA reads TGCGCCAGCAGCTTGGATTACCGGGGAAATGAGCAGTTCTTC.

This clonotype was observed a handful of times. The DNA for the CDR3 is TGTGCCAGCAGTTTAGAGGGGACAGGGCATCAGCCCCAGCATTTT. It translates to CASSLEGTGHQPQHF. This chain joins TRBV12-3 or TRBV12-4 and TRBJ1-5, with 9 bases matching TRBD1. The CDR3 is made up of 15 amino acids. V lost 1 base, J lost 5 bases, and 3 bases stayed unmatched.

About this clonotype itself: A read error may explain this, as a much larger clone is one base away. The genes are TRBV20-1 and TRBJ2-3; D possibly corresponds to TRBD1 (6 bases). In germline, CDR1 is DFQATT, CDR2 SNEGSKA (reference sequence). The CDR3 has 15 residues. As DNA, the CDR3 is TGCACTGCTAGGACTTCGAGAGAGGGGGCAGATACGCAGTATTTT. As protein: CTARTSREGADTQYF.

The CDR3 region has the DNA TGTGCCAGCAGCTCCGGACTCACCGCAGATACGCAGTATTTT. It yields the protein CASSSGLTADTQYF. This sequence joins TRBV5-4 and TRBJ2-3, with D tentatively TRBD2 (5 bases). Trimming removed 3 bases at V and 4 bases at J, with 12 bases between. This CDR3 spans 14 amino acids. Germline lookup yields CDR1 SGHNT and CDR2 YYREEE (reference sequence).

The V gene is TRBV12-3 or TRBV12-4, the J gene TRBJ2-2; 13 bases map to TRBD2. With 6 bases clipped from V and 6 bases from J, the junction kept 10 bases outside the gene matches. The CDR3 length is 17 residues. For the CDR3, the DNA is TGTGCCAGCAGGCGGACTAGCGGGAGTTTTAGGTCCGGGGAGCTGTTTTTT. Its protein product is CASRRTSGSFRSGELFF.

This clonotype was observed many times. At one of its ends the junction is not consistent with the germline gene, which may arise from a read error. The chain is built from TRBV12-3 or TRBV12-4 and TRBJ2-7; D is unresolved. This CDR3 has 13 residues. Here the CDR3 reads CASRMAASYEQYF. CDR3 DNA sequence: TGTGCCAGCAGAATGGCCGCATCCTATGAGCAGTACTTC.

This clonotype was seen a handful of times. The V gene is TRBV18, the J gene TRBJ1-3, with no clear D. Trimming removed 0 bases at V and 2 bases at J, with 11 bases between. Germline V gene data show CDR1 as KGHSH and CDR2 as LQKENI. CDR3 length: 16 residues. This CDR3 reads CASSPPGGNTGNTIYF. Here the CDR3 DNA reads TGTGCCAGCTCACCACCCGGAGGGAATACTGGAAACACCATATATTTT.

In its sample, this clonotype was seen many times. V gene TRBV30 combines with J gene TRBJ2-1, with D perhaps matching TRBD1 (6 bases). Looked up from germline, CDR1 is GTSNPN and CDR2 is SVGIG (reference sequence). The CDR3 covers 14 residues. V was trimmed by 2 bases and J by 8 bases, leaving 16 bases between them. The CDR3 here is CAWSRGLYRDEQFF. The CDR3 nucleotides are TGTGCCTGGAGTCGGGGTTTGTACAGGGATGAGCAGTTCTTC.

This clonotype was seen repeatedly, ten times or more. V gene TRBV28 combines with J gene TRBJ2-3; 9 bases are shared with TRBD1. This CDR3 comprises 16 residues. Germline V gene lookup returns CDR1 MDHEN and CDR2 SYDVKM. The V and J ends lost 5 bases and 0 bases, in that order; junction bases with no gene match: 6. For the CDR3, the DNA is TGTGCCAGCAGTCCCAGGACAGGGGTTAGCACAGATACGCAGTATTTT. It codes for CASSPRTGVSTDTQYF.

The table lists this clonotype with many counts. The chain recombines TRBV20-1 with TRBJ2-5; D perhaps matches TRBD1 (6 bases). The V and J ends lost 5 bases and 5 bases respectively, with 12 bases between them. From germline, CDR1 is DFQATT and CDR2 SNEGSKA (reference sequence). The CDR3 has 12 amino acids. CDR3 in amino acids: CSAEQGRETQYF. CDR3 DNA sequence: TGCAGTGCTGAACAGGGTAGGGAGACCCAGTACTTC.

At least ten counts were recorded for this clonotype. The V and J genes are TRBV29-1 and TRBJ2-1; 8 bases are shared with TRBD2. CDR1 is SQVTM and CDR2 is ANQGSEA in the germline V gene. CDR3 length equals 12 residues. With 8 bases clipped from V and 7 bases from J, the junction kept 7 bases outside the gene matches. The CDR3 DNA sequence: TGCAGCACAAGCGGGAGTAAAAATGAGCAGTTCTTC. It encodes CSTSGSKNEQFF.

This clonotype was counted ten times or more. This chain uses TRBV18 with TRBJ2-1; TRBD1 aligns across 9 bases. The length of the CDR3 is 15 residues. Trimming cost V 3 bases and J 6 bases; bases outside gene matches: 6. Germline loops: CDR1 KGHSH, CDR2 LQKENI. The CDR3 sequence is CASSPGTGRGNEQFF. In nucleotides, the CDR3 is TGTGCCAGCTCACCTGGGACAGGGAGAGGCAATGAGCAGTTCTTC.

This clonotype occurred many times. V gene TRBV9 combines with J gene TRBJ2-5; 8 bases map to TRBD2. Per the germline V gene, CDR1 is SGDLS and CDR2 is YYNGEE. CDR3 length: 14 residues. The ends lost 3 bases at V and 1 base at J; junction bases unmatched: 2. In nucleotides, the CDR3 is TGTGCCAGCAGCGGCGGGGGGCCCCAAGAGACCCAGTACTTC. Translating gives CASSGGGPQETQYF.